This is a list of T cell receptor beta chains from one sample in a study of STAT3 mutations in large granular lymphocyte leukemia. The method was immunoSEQ multiplex PCR; TCRdb's version includes in-frame clones alone and lacks a portion of them. The sample holds several thousand clones, roughly nine tenths seen once. The material sequenced was peripheral blood mononuclear cells. These receptor sequences come from an older man with T-cell large granular lymphocyte leukemia. Some clones in this sample may be carry-over from other donors' samples. Both conserved end residues are trimmed from each CDR3.

CDR3: ASSLSAGRVKNIQY
V: TRBV5-1

CDR3: ASSLGDTAYGYT
V: TRBV5-1

CDR3: ASSPSSSIGEQY
V: TRBV18

CDR3: SAETRVGEKLF
V: TRBV29-1

CDR3: AISEGQLGYT
V: TRBV10-3

CDR3: ASSRTASYEQY
V: TRBV5-5

CDR3: ASSSDSYEQY
V: TRBV5-4

CDR3: ASSLRADGASPLH
V: TRBV5-5

CDR3: ASSPGPQPQH
V: TRBV7-9

CDR3: SVTGTGGSYEQY
V: TRBV29-1

CDR3: SVVGRGRMNTEAF
V: TRBV29-1

CDR3: ASSPQGVGAVQNEQY
V: TRBV9

CDR3: ASSPRGSEQY
V: TRBV18

CDR3: ASSLVGNRAQQRESGNTIY
V: TRBV5-1

CDR3: ASSFGGTNTEAF
V: TRBV5-1

CDR3: ASSLLGSSSGGKNIQY
V: TRBV5-1

CDR3: ASSLEDRGNSPLH
V: TRBV5-6

CDR3: ASSEVSSYGYT
V: TRBV2

CDR3: ASSPDTLSNQPQH
V: TRBV7-9

CDR3: ASKDWTASYEQY
V: TRBV2

CDR3: ASSLDYGGSWEETQY
V: TRBV7-8

CDR3: ASSSLGAQETQY
V: TRBV6-6

CDR3: ASSQVRTGLYNEQF
V: TRBV4-3

CDR3: ASSQADRGSTYEQY
V: TRBV4-3

CDR3: ASSYPSIRGTYEQY
V: TRBV28

CDR3: ASALTGTYEQY
V: TRBV19

CDR3: ASSTDAKPLYGYT
V: TRBV9

CDR3: ASTGQGWQETQY
V: TRBV11-2

CDR3: ASSFHGTGELF
V: TRBV7-9

CDR3: ASSQDVGGWNSPLH
V: TRBV4-3

CDR3: ASSSTPRGANEQF
V: TRBV28

CDR3: SVGRDRKETQY
V: TRBV29-1

CDR3: ASSYGVRQTQY
V: TRBV19

CDR3: ASSRDSNTEAF
V: TRBV18

CDR3: ASSLSGDQETQY
V: TRBV5-1

CDR3: ASSPQGGQDYGYT
V: TRBV5-4

CDR3: SVEAGDSYGYT
V: TRBV29-1

CDR3: ASSTGVNTGELF
V: TRBV19

CDR3: ASSVGWGHLNTEAF
V: TRBV9

CDR3: ASSGGSADEQY
V: TRBV18

CDR3: ASSIEWEPQH
V: TRBV19

CDR3: ASSLFWGQGRYEQY
V: TRBV7-2

CDR3: AQGPASTDTQY
V: TRBV2

CDR3: ASGLVVSKVAGELF
V: TRBV12-5

CDR3: ASGLQGQDESYT
V: TRBV4-3

CDR3: ATLEVGTEAF
V: TRBV10-3

CDR3: ASSRNRGAYEQY
V: TRBV6-5

CDR3: ASSFGQLGEQY
V: TRBV7-9

CDR3: ASSLGHQTNQPQH
V: TRBV5-8

CDR3: ATGRRTGDEKLF
V: TRBV15

CDR3: ASSPGKETQY
V: TRBV18

CDR3: ASSLAGGEAF
V: TRBV28